This passage covers 11 T cell receptor beta chains from one sample sequenced in a study of T cell clonality in common variable immunodeficiency. The table came from immunoSEQ multiplex PCR; TCRdb's copy has only in-frame clones and leaves some out. The sample was found to contain 40,000 to 45,000 clones, and every one recurs. Input material: peripheral blood mononuclear cells. The receptors shown here come from a person aged 18-69 years in good health.

This clone has at least ten counts. Read data end 3 residues before the CDR3 end; the end is taken from the germline J gene. The V call is TRBV27, the J call TRBJ1-4; D is unclear. With 6 bases removed from V and 10 bases from J, the gap between germline ends came to 12 bases. CDR3 length: 12 amino acids. Germline V gene data show CDR1 as MNHEY and CDR2 as SMNVEV (reference sequence). The CDR3 is CASSSTLGKLFF. The sequenced CDR3 bases are TGTGCCAGCAGCTCGACACTTGGAAAA.

This clone was detected many times. The CDR3 end is not reached by the read, which stops 3 residues before it; the germline J gene fills it in. The V gene is TRBV7-8, the J gene TRBJ2-2; D is unresolved. V shed 4 bases and J shed 0 bases, with 18 bases lying between them. CDR1 and CDR2 (germline): SGHVS, FQNEAQ. The CDR3 covers 18 residues. This CDR3 is CASSSKPPTTPNTGELFF. CDR3 DNA (partial): TGTGCCAGCAGCTCAAAACCACCCACTACTCCGAACACCGGGGAG.

In its sample, this clone was seen many times. The missing CDR3 end, 3 residues past where the read stops, is filled in from the germline J gene. V is TRBV5-1 and J is TRBJ2-3; TRBD1 is a possible D gene (5 bases). The ends were cut back, 0 bases at V and 1 base at J, with 12 bases in the middle. Germline lookup yields CDR1 SGHRS and CDR2 YFSETQ. This CDR3 spans 16 amino acids. CDR3 in amino acids: CASSLASAGRTDTQYF. Partial CDR3 DNA: TGCGCCAGCAGCTTGGCCTCGGCAGGGCGCACAGATACG. The variable domain in full, completed from reference TRBV5-1 and TRBJ2-3, reads KAGVTQTPRYLIKTRGQQVTLSCSPISGHRSVSWYQQTPGQGLQFLFEYFSETQRNKGNFPGRFSGRQFSNSRSEMNVSTLELGDSALYLCASSLASAGRTDTQYFGPGTRLTVL.

There are many counts of this clone. The CDR3 goes on 3 residues after the read ends, and that part is filled in from the germline J gene. The chain joins TRBV30 to TRBJ1-4; maybe TRBD1 (6 bases). The CDR3 runs 13 residues. Deletions cut 1 base from V and 4 bases from J, with 7 bases between. The germline V gene has CDR1 GTSNPN and CDR2 SVGIG (reference sequence). The CDR3 is CAWSGQVNEKLFF. The part of the CDR3 DNA that was read is TGTGCCTGGAGTGGACAGGTTAATGAAAAA.

This clone was counted many times. The CDR3 end is not reached by the read, which stops 3 residues before it; the germline J gene fills it in. The chain uses TRBV7-2 and TRBJ1-1, with 8 bases that match TRBD1. From germline, CDR1 is SGHTA and CDR2 FQGNSA. The J segment lost 5 bases and the V segment lost 4 bases, leaving 6 bases of the junction unmatched. The CDR3 has 14 amino acids. The CDR3 here is CASSYRGAETEAFF. The CDR3 bases that were read are TGTGCCAGCAGCTACAGGGGGGCAGAGACTGAA. The whole variable domain, remainder taken from reference TRBV7-2 and TRBJ1-1, is GAGVSQSPSNKVTEKGKDVELRCDPISGHTALYWYRQSLGQGLEFLIYFQGNSAPDKSGLPSDRFSAERTGGSVSTLTIQRTQQEDSAVYLCASSYRGAETEAFFGQGTRLTVV.

This clone was seen ten or more times. The CDR3 goes on 3 residues after the read ends, and that part is filled in from the germline J gene. The chain recombines TRBV15 with TRBJ2-7, with 9 positions matching TRBD2. Germline CDR1 LNHNV, CDR2 YYDKDF (reference sequence). There are 16 residues in the CDR3. V trimming: 1 base; J trimming: 4 bases; junction bases outside the gene matches: 8. The CDR3 DNA, read in part, is TGTGCCACCAGCAGAGGGGTAGCGGGAGTGTTGTACGAG. Amino acids: CATSRGVAGVLYE. The full-length CDR3 reads as CATSRGVAGVLYEQYF.

This clone was recorded at least ten times. Coverage ceases 3 residues before the CDR3 finishes, and the germline J gene fills in the end. The J gene is TRBJ2-5, the V gene TRBV7-8, with D unresolved. CDR3 length: 14 residues. The V end lost 2 bases, the J end lost 4 bases, and 11 bases lay between the germline ends. CDR1 is SGHVS and CDR2 is FQNEAQ in the germline V gene. CDR3: CASSLFSSSETQYF. The covered CDR3 bases are TGTGCCAGCAGCTTATTCTCTAGTTCAGAGACC. Using reference TRBV7-8 and TRBJ2-5 for the parts outside the CDR3, the full variable domain is GAGVSQSPRYKVAKRGQDVALRCDPISGHVSLFWYQQALGQGPEFLTYFQNEAQLDKSGLPSDRFFAERPEGSVSTLKIQRTQQEDSAVYLCASSLFSSSETQYFGPGTRLLVL.

This clone was seen many times. From the germline J gene comes the end of the CDR3, since the read stops 3 residues before it. This chain links TRBV28 with TRBJ1-6, with a weak D call TRBD1 (6 bases). Germline V CDR1 and CDR2: MDHEN, SYDVKM. CDR3 length: 14 residues. Deletions cut 5 bases from V and 9 bases from J, with 14 bases between. CDR3 in amino acids: CASSPHRESSPLHF. Partial CDR3 DNA: TGTGCCAGCAGTCCCCACAGGGAGAGTTCACCC. The full variable domain, completed using reference TRBV28 and TRBJ1-6, is DVKVTQSSRYLVKRTGEKVFLECVQDMDHENMFWYRQDPGLGLRLIYFSYDVKMKEKGDIPEGYSVSREKKERFSLILESASTNQTSMYLCASSPHRESSPLHFGNGTRLTVT.

Ten or more counts support this clone. The CDR3 end lies 3 residues beyond the end of the read and is filled in from the germline J gene. The V call is TRBV6-1, the J call TRBJ1-4; TRBD1 matches 9 bases. V lost 4 bases to trimming and J lost 7 bases; unmatched junction nucleotides: 7. The CDR3 covers 15 residues. Germline V gene data show CDR1 as MNHNS and CDR2 as SASEGT. The sequenced part of the CDR3 DNA is TGTGCCAGCAGTGGATCCGGGACAGGGAGTGAAAAA. This encodes CASSGSGTGSEK. The entire CDR3 sequence reads CASSGSGTGSEKLFF.

This clone was counted many times. With the read ending 3 residues before the CDR3 end, the germline J gene is used to fill in that end. The J gene is TRBJ2-1, the V gene TRBV7-2, with a weak D call TRBD1 (5 bases). CDR1 and CDR2 from the germline V gene are SGHTA and FQGNSA. The CDR3 length is 12 residues. Trimming took off 0 bases at V and 9 bases at J, with 6 bases between the two ends. CDR3 bases read: TGTGCCAGCAGCTTAGCGCAGGGTGAG. It encodes CASSLAQGE. The full CDR3 protein reads CASSLAQGEQFF. The whole variable domain, filled in from reference TRBV7-2 and TRBJ2-1, reads GAGVSQSPSNKVTEKGKDVELRCDPISGHTALYWYRQSLGQGLEFLIYFQGNSAPDKSGLPSDRFSAERTGGSVSTLTIQRTQQEDSAVYLCASSLAQGEQFFGPGTRLTVL.

At least ten counts were recorded for this clone. The CDR3 end falls 3 residues outside the read, so it is completed with the germline J gene. The genes are TRBV5-1 and TRBJ1-2; D uncertain. Between the trimmed V and J ends, which lost 0 bases and 7 bases, there was a span of 7 bases. Germline V gene sequence: CDR1 SGHRS, CDR2 YFSETQ. The CDR3 runs to 12 residues. The DNA read from the CDR3 is TGCGCCAGCAGCTTGGAACTAACTGGC. Amino acid sequence: CASSLELTG. The complete CDR3 sequence is CASSLELTGYTF.